Presented here are 29 T cell receptor beta chains from one specimen sequenced in a study of blood T cell repertoires in COVID-19. The method was immunoSEQ multiplex PCR; TCRdb's version includes in-frame clones alone and lacks a portion of them. The data hold about 140,000 clones, with roughly four fifths observed a single time. Input material: peripheral blood. The receptor source for this set is a human donor in a cohort sampled during active COVID-19.

This chain connects TRBV5-1 to TRBJ2-1; 11 bases are a match to TRBD2. Looked up from germline, CDR1 is SGHRS and CDR2 is YFSETQ. This CDR3 is 15 amino acids long. The junction had 3 bases not matched to a gene; V was cut back by 0 bases and J by 7 bases. The CDR3 is CASSLGSSGGNEQFF. The CDR3 coding sequence is TGCGCCAGCAGCTTGGGGTCTAGCGGGGGGAATGAGCAGTTCTTC. The full variable domain, completed using reference TRBV5-1 and TRBJ2-1, is KAGVTQTPRYLIKTRGQQVTLSCSPISGHRSVSWYQQTPGQGLQFLFEYFSETQRNKGNFPGRFSGRQFSNSRSEMNVSTLELGDSALYLCASSLGSSGGNEQFFGPGTRLTVL.

V is TRBV11-2 and J is TRBJ2-3; 10 bases map to TRBD2. The CDR3 consists of 14 residues. J gave up 1 base and V 8 bases, and 3 bases lay outside the gene matches. CDR1 is SGHAT and CDR2 is FQNNGV in the germline V gene. CDR3 coding DNA: TGTGCCAGCGTGCTAGCGGGGGGCACAGATACGCAGTATTTT. Its translation: CASVLAGGTDTQYF.

The chain has TRBV11-1 and TRBJ2-1; 10 nucleotides match TRBD2. Unmatched junction bases numbered 1, after V lost 1 base and J lost 4 bases. This CDR3 spans 15 amino acids. Germline V gene lookup returns CDR1 SGHAT and CDR2 FQDESV (reference sequence). CDR3 sequence reads: CASSLGSGGYNEQFF. In DNA form, the CDR3 reads TGTGCCAGCAGCTTAGGTAGCGGGGGGTACAATGAGCAGTTCTTC.

The chain carries TRBV7-9 and TRBJ1-6; 8 bases match TRBD1. V trimming: 1 base; J trimming: 7 bases; junction bases outside the gene matches: 3. Per germline, CDR1 SEHNR and CDR2 FQNEAQ (reference sequence). CDR3 length: 15 residues. CDR3 in amino acids: CASSLGTGRNSPLHF. The CDR3 coding sequence is TGTGCCAGCAGCTTAGGGACAGGGAGGAATTCACCCCTCCACTTT.

CDR3 coding DNA: TGTGCCAGCAGCGTAAGTGACAGTCCTTTCTATGGCTACACCTTC. Encoded protein: CASSVSDSPFYGYTF. V gene TRBV9 combines with J gene TRBJ1-2, with D perhaps matching TRBD1 (5 bases). This CDR3 region has 15 residues. The germline gives CDR1 SGDLS, CDR2 YYNGEE. V lost 1 base, J lost 4 bases, and 14 bases lay in between.

This chain links TRBV3-1 (or the pseudogene TRBV3-2) with TRBJ1-4, with a possible D match to TRBD1 (5 bases). V dropped 4 bases and J dropped 4 bases, with 13 bases sitting between them. Germline assignment: CDR1 LGHDT and CDR2 YNNKEL (reference sequence). The CDR3 runs to 15 residues. CDR3 nucleotides: TGTGCCAGCAGCCCCCAGGGAGGGAGTAATGAAAAACTGTTTTTT. Amino acid sequence: CASSPQGGSNEKLFF.

This chain connects TRBV5-1 to TRBJ2-3; 9 nucleotides align to TRBD1. CDR3 size: 15 residues. V lost 4 bases, J lost 4 bases, and 7 bases stayed unmatched. The V gene's germline CDR1 is SGHRS and CDR2 YFSETQ. The CDR3 loop reads CASSRTGQGADTQYF. The CDR3 nucleotides read TGCGCCAGCAGCCGAACGGGACAGGGTGCAGATACGCAGTATTTT.

The chain employs TRBV3-1 (or the pseudogene TRBV3-2) and TRBJ2-7, with a tentative D call TRBD2 (6 bases). The CDR3 runs 12 residues. Trimming stripped 8 bases from V and 0 bases from J, with 8 bases between. Germline loops: CDR1 LGHDT, CDR2 YNNKEL (reference sequence). The chain's CDR3 is CASVGSSYEQYF. In nucleotides, the CDR3 is TGTGCCAGCGTCGGGAGCTCCTACGAGCAGTACTTC.

The chain uses TRBV27 and TRBJ2-7; 10 bases line up with TRBD1. From germline, CDR1 is MNHEY and CDR2 SMNVEV (reference sequence). The trim removed 5 bases at V and 4 bases at J, leaving 8 bases unmatched. The CDR3 is made up of 15 amino acids. The CDR3 spells CASSKPGQGLYEQYF. CDR3 DNA: TGTGCCAGCAGTAAACCGGGACAGGGGCTGTACGAGCAGTACTTC.

This clone was counted a single time. The chain has TRBV2 and TRBJ2-5; 10 positions agree with TRBD2. Unmatched junction bases numbered 10, after V lost 6 bases and J lost 6 bases. Germline V gives CDR1 SNHLY, CDR2 FYNNEI. This CDR3 has 15 residues. CDR3 in amino acids: CASSRRSGGGQTQYF. CDR3 bases: TGTGCCAGCAGCCGCAGGAGCGGGGGGGGGCAGACCCAGTACTTC.

This clone was seen a handful of times. The rearrangement links TRBV6-5 to TRBJ1-4, with D possibly matching TRBD1 (6 bases). Trimming stripped 7 bases from V and 9 bases from J, with 21 bases between. The CDR3 runs to 15 residues. In germline, CDR1 is MNHEY, CDR2 SVGAGI. CDR3: CASTPLTGVFKKLFF. The CDR3 DNA reads as TGTGCCAGCACCCCCTTGACAGGAGTCTTTAAAAAACTGTTTTTT.

The V gene is TRBV6-1, the J gene TRBJ1-4; a possible D gene is TRBD1 (6 bases). Trimming took 4 bases from V and 2 from J, leaving 14 bases between them. CDR3 length: 16 amino acids. Per germline, CDR1 MNHNS and CDR2 SASEGT. The CDR3 region has the DNA TGTGCCAGCAGTGTCTGGACAGTGAGTACTAATGAAAAACTGTTTTTT. Amino acids: CASSVWTVSTNEKLFF.

This sequence joins TRBV20-1 and TRBJ1-2, with D possibly TRBD1 on 6 matching bases. Germline-derived CDR1 and CDR2 are DFQATT and SNEGSKA (reference sequence). The ends were cut back, 3 bases at V and 4 bases at J, with 15 bases in the middle. CDR3 length: 14 residues. The CDR3 spells CSASGGGPSYGYTF. The CDR3 coding sequence is TGCAGTGCTAGTGGGGGGGGCCCCTCCTATGGCTACACCTTC.

The rearrangement uses TRBV4-2 and TRBJ2-3; weak D call: TRBD2 (6 bases). V was trimmed by 0 bases and J by 0 bases, leaving 13 bases between them. The CDR3 covers 17 residues. Germline CDR1 is LGHNA and CDR2 is YNFKEQ. The CDR3 region has the DNA TGTGCCAGCAGCCAAGAGGGGGGACGCCTGAGCACAGATACGCAGTATTTT. Amino acid sequence: CASSQEGGRLSTDTQYF.

The gene calls are TRBV10-3 and TRBJ2-1; the D gene is possibly TRBD2 (7 bases). Trimming stripped 7 bases from V and 7 bases from J, with 20 bases between. The CDR3 spans 15 residues. Per the germline V gene, CDR1 is ENHRY and CDR2 is SYGVKD. The CDR3 DNA sequence: TGTGCCATCAAATACAGGGCCGGGGAGGGAAATGAGCAGTTCTTC. It is translated as CAIKYRAGEGNEQFF.

The chain recombines TRBV29-1 with TRBJ1-2; a possible D gene is TRBD1 (6 bases). Trimming shortened V by 5 bases and J by 4 bases, and 11 bases separated the two germline ends. Germline V lookup: CDR1 SQVTM, CDR2 ANQGSEA. The CDR3 is made up of 12 amino acids. The CDR3 here is CSVSDSLYGYTF. CDR3 nucleotide sequence: TGCAGCGTTTCGGACAGTCTCTATGGCTACACCTTC.

As DNA, the CDR3 is TGTGCCAGCAGCCTTGGGACAGCCTCCTTATCACCCCAGCATTTT. This translates into CASSLGTASLSPQHF. J is TRBJ1-5 and V is TRBV7-9; 7 bases fit TRBD1. Per germline, CDR1 SEHNR and CDR2 FQNEAQ (reference sequence). The CDR3 has 15 residues. The junction had 14 bases not matched to a gene; V was cut back by 5 bases and J by 10 bases.

This clone has just one count. V gene TRBV19 combines with J gene TRBJ1-6; 10 nucleotides line up with TRBD1. CDR1 is LNHDA, CDR2 SQIVND, per germline (reference sequence). V trimming: 4 bases; J trimming: 7 bases; junction bases outside the gene matches: 10. The CDR3 is made up of 17 amino acids. CDR3: CASSTRPGQGLNSPLHF. The CDR3 DNA reads as TGTGCCAGTAGTACTAGACCGGGACAGGGGTTGAATTCACCCCTCCACTTT.

This sequence joins TRBV20-1 and TRBJ2-1; 9 bases are shared with TRBD2. V gave up 3 bases and J gave up 3 bases; unmatched junction bases: 6. CDR1 and CDR2 (germline): DFQATT, SNEGSKA (reference sequence). This CDR3 has 15 residues. The CDR3 loop reads CSASFSSGIYNEQFF. As DNA, the CDR3 is TGCAGTGCTAGTTTTTCTAGCGGGATCTACAATGAGCAGTTCTTC.

This clone has a single count. The CDR3 region is CASSQTGSGETQYF. The CDR3 DNA reads TGTGCCAGCAGTCAGACAGGGAGCGGTGAGACCCAGTACTTC. This sequence joins TRBV9 and TRBJ2-5, with 7 nucleotides matching TRBD1. Trimming cost V 5 bases and J 5 bases; bases outside gene matches: 9. Germline V gives CDR1 SGDLS, CDR2 YYNGEE. CDR3 length: 14 amino acids.

V is TRBV28 and J is TRBJ2-3; 7 nucleotides align to TRBD2. Losses at the gene ends were 5 bases for V and 9 bases for J; bases not matched to a gene: 8. This CDR3 contains 13 residues. Germline V gene sequence: CDR1 MDHEN, CDR2 SYDVKM. This CDR3 reads CASSTTSLGTQYF. In DNA form, the CDR3 reads TGTGCCAGCAGTACGACTAGCCTAGGGACGCAGTATTTT.

The count of this clone is one. The chain employs TRBV11-2 and TRBJ2-2, with 9 bases that match TRBD2. V lost 2 bases and J lost 7; bases outside the gene matches: 2. Looked up from germline, CDR1 is SGHAT and CDR2 is FQNNGV. The CDR3 is 14 residues long. The CDR3 DNA sequence: TGTGCCAGCAGCTTAAGTAGCGGGGGCGGGGAGCTGTTTTTT. Translating gives CASSLSSGGGELFF.

J is TRBJ2-7 and V is TRBV18, with a tentative D call TRBD2 (5 bases). Trimming removed 4 bases at V and 2 bases at J, with 12 bases between. Per germline, CDR1 KGHSH and CDR2 LQKENI. The CDR3 loop spans 14 amino acids. CDR3 sequence: CASSLRTETYEQYF. CDR3 DNA sequence: TGTGCCAGCTCACTACGGACTGAAACCTACGAGCAGTACTTC. Full variable domain (remainder filled in from reference TRBV18 and TRBJ2-7): NAGVMQNPRHLVRRRGQEARLRCSPMKGHSHVYWYRQLPEEGLKFMVYLQKENIIDESGMPKERFSAEFPKEGPSILRIQQVVRGDSAAYFCASSLRTETYEQYFGPGTRLTVT.

The V call is TRBV19, the J call TRBJ2-1; TRBD2 matches at 7 bases. V trimming: 4 bases; J trimming: 2 bases; junction bases outside the gene matches: 5. Germline V gene data show CDR1 as LNHDA and CDR2 as SQIVND (reference sequence). The CDR3 totals 15 residues. The CDR3 region is CASSRPGGPYNEQFF. The CDR3 nucleotides are TGTGCCAGTAGTAGACCGGGGGGACCCTACAATGAGCAGTTCTTC.

V usage is TRBV4-1 and J usage is TRBJ2-1, with 9 bases aligning to TRBD2. Germline assignment: CDR1 MGHRA and CDR2 YSYEKL. This CDR3 comprises 16 residues. With 2 bases clipped from V and 3 bases from J, the junction kept 5 bases outside the gene matches. The CDR3 DNA is TGCGCCAGCAGCCAACAAAGCGGGGGGTTCTACAATGAGCAGTTCTTC. This encodes CASSQQSGGFYNEQFF.

The CDR3 loop is CASSPQGKLFF. In nucleotides, the CDR3 is TGCGCCAGCAGTCCACAGGGAAAACTGTTTTTT. V is TRBV10-2 and J is TRBJ1-4, with D possibly being TRBD1 (6 bases). The germline CDR1 and CDR2 sequences are WSHSY and SAAADI. The CDR3 is made up of 11 amino acids. Trimming removed 5 bases at V and 10 bases at J, with 8 bases between.

The V and J genes are TRBV6-5 and TRBJ1-1, with D unresolved. Trimming removed 7 bases from V and 1 base from J, with 10 bases in between. There are 13 residues in the CDR3. Germline loops: CDR1 MNHEY, CDR2 SVGAGI. The DNA for the CDR3 is TGTGCCAGCAAGAGGATACGGAACACTGAAGCTTTCTTT. This sequence encodes CASKRIRNTEAFF.

This chain uses TRBV3-1 (or the pseudogene TRBV3-2) with TRBJ1-1, with D tentatively TRBD1 (5 bases). CDR1 and CDR2 from the germline V gene are LGHDT and YNNKEL (reference sequence). The CDR3 length is 16 residues. Trimming stripped 3 bases from V and 4 bases from J, with 18 bases between. The CDR3 DNA reads as TGTGCCAGCAGCCAGGGCCCAGGGAGGGCTAGCACTGAAGCTTTCTTT. It is translated as CASSQGPGRASTEAFF.

The chain uses TRBV4-1 and TRBJ2-3; 9 bases agree with TRBD2. The germline CDR1 and CDR2 sequences are MGHRA and YSYEKL. The CDR3 length is 17 residues. J lost 5 bases, V lost 0 bases, and 9 bases had no gene match. DNA of the CDR3: TGCGCCAGCAGCCAAGATTCCCCTAGCGGGACCGAAGATACGCAGTATTTT. It codes for CASSQDSPSGTEDTQYF.